This T cell receptor (beta chain) emerged from a study of early T cells in non-severe SARS-CoV-2 infection. In its sample, this clonotype was seen many times. This CDR3 has 15 residues. Trimming removed 6 bases at V and 0 bases at J, with 15 bases between. Germline V gives CDR1 SGHAT, CDR2 FQNNGV. TCRdb reanalysed the 5' RACE reads using MiXCR and keeps one entry per CDR3 protein. The data hold tens of thousands of distinct CDR3 sequences, with over 6.5% observed a single time. This clonotype was sampled from an adult who was a healthcare worker with PCR-confirmed SARS-CoV-2 infection or an uninfected control (not recorded which). The chain links TRBV11-2 to TRBJ2-7; no clear D. The sample taken for sequencing was whole blood. The CDR3 DNA reads TGTGCCAGCAGGCCCCGGCCGTATACCTCCTACGAGCAGTACTTC. Translating gives CASRPRPYTSYEQYF.